This record covers a single TCR beta chain. The length of the CDR3 is 15 residues. Germline V gene lookup returns CDR1 SNHLY and CDR2 FYNNEI. V lost 6 bases, J lost 8 bases, and 13 bases stayed unmatched. Authors' analysis steps: Estimation of nucleated cell counts relied on the amplification of reference gene primers. Repertoires were generated with immunoSEQ multiplex PCR, while TCRdb's copy carries only in-frame clones and drops some. That table furnishes V, J and clone size, whereas the DNA furnished D and trimming. The repertoire has 390,000 or so clones, roughly 85% of them found once; the top ten carry around 1.4%. The data were taken from a study of blood T cell repertoires in COVID-19. Background on the study: Whether acute or convalescent, the COVID-19 samples came from the United States, Italy and Spain. T cells, B-cell-depleted T cells, or PBMCs provided the cDNA or gDNA that served as material.

The rearrangement joins TRBV2 to TRBJ1-2, with TRBD1 matching 9 bases. The sequence derives from a woman aged 25 to 39 with active or convalescent COVID-19. The sequencing input was peripheral blood. The CDR3 here is CASRGQGGSTWGYTF. CDR3 in DNA: TGTGCCAGCAGGGGACAGGGAGGGTCAACGTGGGGCTACACCTTC.